These T cell receptor beta chains were read from a single sample in a study of CD8 T cells in Susac syndrome. TCRdb recomputed calls from the immunoSEQ multiplex PCR reads with MiXCR, one row per CDR3 protein. Here the sample spans 95,000 to 150,000 distinct CDR3 sequences, over 90% being singletons. Source material: CD4+ T cells from PBMCs. All receptors derive from a human donor with Susac syndrome. Both conserved end residues are part of each CDR3. Fields, in order: CDR3 DNA, CDR3 protein, D gene, V gene, J gene, clone size. D genes are given only for firm matches. The size field is filled for only some rows; it gives once, few, many or a size class.

TGCAGCGTTGAATCGGACAGAGACTACGAGCAGTACTTC,CSVESDRDYEQYF,NA,TRBV29-1,TRBJ2-7,NA
TGTGCCAGCAGTCGTAGACTAGCGGGAGGTCTGGAGACCCAGTACTTC,CASSRRLAGGLETQYF,TRBD2,TRBV3-1,TRBJ2-5,NA
TGTGCCAGCAGCTTGGACAGGGCGGGGACAGATACGCAGTATTTT,CASSLDRAGTDTQYF,TRBD1,TRBV7-2,TRBJ2-3,NA
TGTGCCAGCAGCACCCGTATCCAAGCTTTCTTT,CASSTRIQAFF,NA,TRBV3-1,TRBJ1-1,NA
TGTGCCAGCAGTGAAGCTCGATTAGCGGGAGGGCGAAATGAGCAGTTCTTC,CASSEARLAGGRNEQFF,TRBD2,TRBV2,TRBJ2-1,NA
TGCCACACCGGGCCCTACAGCGACGAGCAGTACTTC,CHTGPYSDEQYF,NA,TRBV2,TRBJ2-7,NA
TGTGCCAGCAGCACGGACGGATCTAGCAATCAGCCCCAGCATTTT,CASSTDGSSNQPQHF,NA,TRBV5-4,TRBJ1-5,NA
TGCAGCGTGGACCAGGGGAACACTGAAGCTTTCTTT,CSVDQGNTEAFF,NA,TRBV29-1,TRBJ1-1,NA
TGTGCCACCAGTGATTCGACACTAGCGGGGTCCTACAATGAGCAGTTCTTC,CATSDSTLAGSYNEQFF,TRBD2,TRBV24-1,TRBJ2-1,NA
TGTGCTAGCGCAGGGGGGGATAATCAGCCCCAGCATTTT,CASAGGDNQPQHF,TRBD1,TRBV12-5,TRBJ1-5,NA
TGTGCCAGCAGCGACTACCTAAACACCGGGGAGCTGTTTTTT,CASSDYLNTGELFF,NA,TRBV14,TRBJ2-2,NA
TGCAGCGTTGAGAAGCAGGGGGGGAAAGAGACCCAGTACTTC,CSVEKQGGKETQYF,NA,TRBV29-1,TRBJ2-5,NA
TGTGCCAGCTCACCACGGGACGGTTCCAACTATGGCTACACCTTC,CASSPRDGSNYGYTF,NA,TRBV18,TRBJ1-2,NA
TGCGCCAGCAGCTTCAGGGAACGAAACACTGAAGCTTTCTTT,CASSFRERNTEAFF,NA,TRBV5-1,TRBJ1-1,NA
TGCAGCGGTGGAGGAGATACGCAGTATTTT,CSGGGDTQYF,NA,TRBV29-1,TRBJ2-3,NA
TGCGCCAGCAGCGCGGACCGTCCCGGGGAGCTGTTTTTT,CASSADRPGELFF,NA,TRBV5-1,TRBJ2-2,NA
TGTGCCAGCTCACCACCTTCGGGAGGGACCTACGAGCAGTACTTC,CASSPPSGGTYEQYF,TRBD2,TRBV18,TRBJ2-7,NA
TGTGCCAGCAGCGTAGGAGGCAGGGACTATGGCTACACCTTC,CASSVGGRDYGYTF,NA,TRBV9,TRBJ1-2,NA
TGTGCCAGCAGCGTAGACGGGGGGGAGCAGTTCTTC,CASSVDGGEQFF,TRBD2,TRBV9,TRBJ2-1,NA
TGCAGTGCTACCGGACACTTGAACACTGAAGCTTTCTTT,CSATGHLNTEAFF,NA,TRBV20-1,TRBJ1-1,NA
TGCAGCGTTGAATGGCCCTGGACTAGCGGGAGCTACGAGCAGTACTTC,CSVEWPWTSGSYEQYF,TRBD2,TRBV29-1,TRBJ2-7,once
TGTGCCAGCAGGAAGGCAGGGGGCAATCAGCCCCAGCATTTT,CASRKAGGNQPQHF,NA,TRBV6-5,TRBJ1-5,once
TGTGCCAGCAGGCTTTTTTCCTGGGGCGTTGGGGAGCAGTTCTTC,CASRLFSWGVGEQFF,NA,TRBV28,TRBJ2-1,NA
TGTGCCAGCAGCTCGGGACAGGGGACGGACACCATATATTTT,CASSSGQGTDTIYF,TRBD1,TRBV7-2,TRBJ1-3,NA